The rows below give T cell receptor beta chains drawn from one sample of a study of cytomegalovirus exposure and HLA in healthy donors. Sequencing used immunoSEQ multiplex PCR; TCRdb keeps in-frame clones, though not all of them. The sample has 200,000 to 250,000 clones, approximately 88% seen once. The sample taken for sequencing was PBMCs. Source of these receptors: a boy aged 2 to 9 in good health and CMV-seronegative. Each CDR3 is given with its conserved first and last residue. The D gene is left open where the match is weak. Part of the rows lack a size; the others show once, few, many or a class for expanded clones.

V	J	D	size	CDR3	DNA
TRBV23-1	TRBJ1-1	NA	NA	CASSQERNAGTEAFF	TGCGCCAGCAGCCAGGAACGAAACGCGGGCACTGAAGCTTTCTTT
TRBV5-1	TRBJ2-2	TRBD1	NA	CASSPGQGGTGELFF	TGCGCCAGCAGCCCTGGACAGGGGGGAACCGGGGAGCTGTTTTTT
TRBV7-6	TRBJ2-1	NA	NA	CASSSRTSRNEQFF	TGTGCCAGCAGCTCGCGAACTAGCCGCAATGAGCAGTTCTTC
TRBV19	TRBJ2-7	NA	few	CASSFADGEQYF	TGTGCCAGTAGTTTTGCGGATGGCGAGCAGTACTTC
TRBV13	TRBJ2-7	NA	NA	CASSLETRETYEQYF	TGTGCCAGCAGCCTCGAGACTAGGGAGACCTACGAGCAGTACTTC
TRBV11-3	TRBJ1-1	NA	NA	CASSLRPGDTEAFF	TGTGCCAGCAGCCTGAGGCCTGGAGACACTGAAGCTTTCTTT
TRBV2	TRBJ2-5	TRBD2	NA	CASSGAGGSQETQYF	TGTGCCAGCAGTGGGGCGGGAGGCAGCCAAGAGACCCAGTACTTC
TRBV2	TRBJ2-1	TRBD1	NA	CASSEASGQGGEQFF	TGTGCCAGCAGTGAAGCGTCCGGACAGGGAGGTGAGCAGTTCTTC
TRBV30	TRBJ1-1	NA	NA	CAWSQGGFTEAFF	TGTGCCTGGAGTCAGGGAGGGTTTACTGAAGCTTTCTTT
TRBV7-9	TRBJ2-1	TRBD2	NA	CASSIAGAPEQFF	TGTGCCAGCAGCATAGCGGGAGCCCCTGAGCAGTTCTTC
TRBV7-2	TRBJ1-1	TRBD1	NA	CASSSYRGRRTEAFF	TGTGCCAGCAGCTCCTACAGGGGGCGACGTACTGAAGCTTTCTTT
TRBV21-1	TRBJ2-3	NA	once	CASSAPTGGESTDTQYF	TGTGCCAGCAGCGCCCCAACAGGGGGTGAGAGCACAGATACGCAGTATTTT
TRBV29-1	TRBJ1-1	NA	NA	CSDSRDSTGGREAFF	TGCAGCGATTCTCGGGACTCTACGGGGGGGCGTGAAGCTTTCTTT
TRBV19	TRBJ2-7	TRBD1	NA	CASSPGTGGIEQYF	TGTGCCAGTAGTCCCGGGACAGGGGGCATCGAGCAGTACTTC
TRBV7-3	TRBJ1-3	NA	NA	CASSRREGSGNTIYF	TGTGCCAGCAGCCGCAGGGAGGGCTCTGGAAACACCATATATTTT
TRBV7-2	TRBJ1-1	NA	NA	CASSSHPRDIMNTEAFF	TGTGCCAGCAGCTCTCACCCCCGGGACATCATGAACACTGAAGCTTTCTTT
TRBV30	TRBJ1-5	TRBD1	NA	CAWSSQGGQPQHF	TGTGCCTGGAGTTCCCAGGGGGGTCAGCCCCAGCATTTT
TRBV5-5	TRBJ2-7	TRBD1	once	CASSPRDSTYEQYF	TGTGCCAGCAGCCCTCGGGACAGTACCTACGAGCAGTACTTC
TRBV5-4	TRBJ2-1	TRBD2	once	CASSLFLAGGPFEQFF	TGTGCCAGCAGCTTGTTTCTAGCGGGGGGGCCCTTTGAGCAGTTCTTC
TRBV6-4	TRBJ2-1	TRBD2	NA	CASSDIHREVANEQFF	TGTGCCAGCAGTGACATCCACCGGGAGGTCGCCAATGAGCAGTTCTTC
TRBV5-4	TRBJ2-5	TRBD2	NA	CASSVLMTSGQETQYF	TGTGCCAGCAGCGTGCTTATGACTAGCGGCCAAGAGACCCAGTACTTC
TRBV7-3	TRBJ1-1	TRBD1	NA	CASSKDRANTEAFF	TGTGCCAGCAGTAAAGACAGGGCGAACACTGAAGCTTTCTTT
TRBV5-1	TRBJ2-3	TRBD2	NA	CASSWGLAGGPRTDTQYF	TGCGCCAGCAGCTGGGGACTAGCGGGAGGGCCTCGTACAGATACGCAGTATTTT
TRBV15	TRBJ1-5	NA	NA	CATSRVSGGAGQPQHF	TGTGCCACCAGCAGAGTGTCCGGGGGGGCTGGTCAGCCCCAGCATTTT
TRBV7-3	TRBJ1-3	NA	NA	CASSLGGDGNTIYF	TGTGCCAGCAGCTTAGGAGGGGACGGAAACACCATATATTTT
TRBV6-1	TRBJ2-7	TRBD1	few	CATTGTGAYEQYF	TGTGCCACTACCGGGACAGGAGCCTACGAGCAGTACTTC
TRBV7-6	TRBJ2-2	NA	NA	CASSLERGRANTGELFF	TGTGCCAGCAGCTTAGAACGAGGGCGCGCGAACACCGGGGAGCTGTTTTTT
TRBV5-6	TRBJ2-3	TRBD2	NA	CASSLALSGPGGPTDTQYF	TGTGCCAGCAGCTTGGCTCTTTCCGGGCCGGGGGGGCCCACAGATACGCAGTATTTT
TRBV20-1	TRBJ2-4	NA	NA	CSAPLNIQYF	TGCAGTGCCCCCTTAAACATTCAGTACTTC
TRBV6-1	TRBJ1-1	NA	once	CASSSREGANTEAFF	TGTGCCAGCAGCTCTCGGGAGGGCGCGAACACTGAAGCTTTCTTT
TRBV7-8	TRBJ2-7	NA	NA	CASSLAPLNYEQYF	TGTGCCAGCAGCTTAGCCCCACTGAACTACGAGCAGTACTTC
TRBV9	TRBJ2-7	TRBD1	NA	CASSVERDRVPRNEQYF	TGTGCCAGCAGCGTAGAAAGGGACAGGGTTCCACGTAACGAGCAGTACTTC
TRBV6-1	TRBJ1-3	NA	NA	CASSAVQGGNTIYF	TGTGCCAGCAGCGCTGTCCAGGGTGGAAACACCATATATTTT
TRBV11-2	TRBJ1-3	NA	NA	CASSLGGGGLRGNTIYF	TGTGCCAGCAGCTTAGGAGGCGGGGGGCTGCGCGGAAACACCATATATTTT
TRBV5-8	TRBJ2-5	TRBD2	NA	CASSQTSVVQETQYF	TGTGCCAGCAGTCAGACTAGCGTGGTCCAAGAGACCCAGTACTTC
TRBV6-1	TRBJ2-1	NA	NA	CASSEASGYNEQFF	TGTGCCAGCAGTGAAGCCTCAGGGTACAATGAGCAGTTCTTC
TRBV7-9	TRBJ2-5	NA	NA	CASIRQNLQETQYF	TGTGCCAGCATAAGACAGAACCTCCAAGAGACCCAGTACTTC
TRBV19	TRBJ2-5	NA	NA	CASSIRPTSRETQYF	TGTGCCAGTAGTATAAGGCCCACTAGTCGGGAGACCCAGTACTTC
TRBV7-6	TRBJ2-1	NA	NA	CASSPGFGSSYNEQFF	TGTGCCAGCAGCCCCGGTTTCGGGTCCTCCTACAATGAGCAGTTCTTC
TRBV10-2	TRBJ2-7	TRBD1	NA	CASSPGTAAYEQYF	TGCGCCAGCAGTCCTGGGACAGCTGCCTACGAGCAGTACTTC
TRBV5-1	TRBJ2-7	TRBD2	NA	CASSLALAGDYEQYF	TGCGCCAGCAGCTTGGCCCTAGCGGGAGACTACGAGCAGTACTTC
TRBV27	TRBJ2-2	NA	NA	CASSWRGTGELFF	TGTGCCAGCAGCTGGAGGGGCACCGGGGAGCTGTTTTTT
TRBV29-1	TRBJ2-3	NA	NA	CSVDDRPEPQNTDTQYF	TGCAGCGTTGATGACAGGCCTGAGCCTCAAAACACAGATACGCAGTATTTT
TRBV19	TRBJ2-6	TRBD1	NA	CASSIPGQAAGANVLTF	TGTGCCAGTAGTATCCCCGGACAGGCCGCTGGGGCCAACGTCCTGACTTTC
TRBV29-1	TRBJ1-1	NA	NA	CSVGGTFRLNTEAFF	TGCAGCGTGGGAGGGACATTCAGGCTCAACACTGAAGCTTTCTTT
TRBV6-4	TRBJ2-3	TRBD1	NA	CASRMGQATDTQYF	TGTGCCAGCAGGATGGGACAGGCCACAGATACGCAGTATTTT
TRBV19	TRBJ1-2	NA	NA	CASRGDPNRRYHYGYTF	TGTGCCAGTAGAGGGGATCCTAACAGGAGATACCACTATGGCTACACCTTC
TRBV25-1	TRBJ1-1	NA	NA	CASSKEKLNTEAFF	TGTGCCAGCAGTAAAGAGAAACTGAACACTGAAGCTTTCTTT
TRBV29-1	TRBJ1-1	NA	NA	CSVLAGGRVMNTEAFF	TGCAGCGTCCTAGCGGGGGGCCGGGTGATGAACACTGAAGCTTTCTTT
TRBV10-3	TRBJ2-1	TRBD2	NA	CAISEKVGGNNEQFF	TGTGCCATCAGTGAGAAGGTGGGAGGGAACAATGAGCAGTTCTTC